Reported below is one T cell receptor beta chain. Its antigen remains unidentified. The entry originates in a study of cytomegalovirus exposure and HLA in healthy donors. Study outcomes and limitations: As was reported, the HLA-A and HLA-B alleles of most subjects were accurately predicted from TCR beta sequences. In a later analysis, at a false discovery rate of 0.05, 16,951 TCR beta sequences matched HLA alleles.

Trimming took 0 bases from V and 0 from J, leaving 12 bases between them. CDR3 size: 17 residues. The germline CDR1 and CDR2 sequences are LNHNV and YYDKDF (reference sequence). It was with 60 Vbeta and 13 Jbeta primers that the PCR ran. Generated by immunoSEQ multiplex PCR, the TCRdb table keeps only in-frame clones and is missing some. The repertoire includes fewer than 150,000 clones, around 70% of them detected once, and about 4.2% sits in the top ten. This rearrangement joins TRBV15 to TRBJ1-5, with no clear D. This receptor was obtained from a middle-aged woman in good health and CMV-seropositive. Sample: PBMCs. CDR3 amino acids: CATSRDTAGGSNQPQHF. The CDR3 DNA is TGTGCCACCAGCAGAGATACCGCCGGAGGTAGCAATCAGCCCCAGCATTTT. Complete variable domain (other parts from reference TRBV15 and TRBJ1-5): DAMVIQNPRYQVTQFGKPVTLSCSQTLNHNVMYWYQQKSSQAPKLLFHYYDKDFNNEADTPDNFQSRRPNTSFCFLDIRSPGLGDTAMYLCATSRDTAGGSNQPQHFGDGTRLSIL.